Following are 32 T cell receptor beta chains from one sample sequenced in a study of CD8 T cells in ankylosing spondylitis (TCRdb year 2017). Libraries were made using 5' RACE. Sequencing used an Illumina HiSeq 2500. In-frame beta chains were kept once TCRdb had trimmed the public reads at Q25 with fastp and called clones with MiXCR. When rows share a CDR3 protein, they turn into one entry using the most common DNA and genes. The sample records some 290,000 distinct CDR3 sequences, 15% to 20% of which are singletons. The leading ten clones occupy about 8% of the sample. The specimen sequenced was blood, either unsorted or a sorted T cell fraction (not recorded which). Receptors originate from a male donor with ankylosing spondylitis or in good health (not recorded which).

The rearrangement joins TRBV11-2 to TRBJ2-3; D not resolved. Germline CDR1 SGHAT, CDR2 FQNNGV. Trimming took 3 bases from V and 1 from J, leaving 8 bases between them. The CDR3 extends over 14 amino acids. CDR3 amino acids: CASSLSIRTDTQYF. DNA for the CDR3: TGTGCCAGCAGCTTGAGCATACGCACAGATACGCAGTATTTT.

This clonotype appeared a few times. The chain links TRBV28 to TRBJ2-2; either TRBD1 or TRBD2 may supply D (5 bases each). Germline lookup yields CDR1 MDHEN and CDR2 SYDVKM. V lost 1 base, J lost 0 bases, and 9 bases lay in between. The CDR3 consists of 16 residues. For the CDR3, the DNA is TGTGCCAGCAGTTTATTTGGGGGTTCGAACACCGGGGAGCTGTTTTTT. Amino acids: CASSLFGGSNTGELFF.

This clonotype is deemed medium-sized. The V and J genes are TRBV29-1 and TRBJ1-1; D unresolved. Trimming cost V 7 bases and J 5 bases, with 17 bases left between them. This CDR3 region has 13 residues. The germline CDR1 and CDR2 sequences are SQVTM and ANQGSEA. The CDR3 sequence is CSAEGYSATEAFF. CDR3 in DNA: TGCAGCGCCGAAGGGTACTCAGCGACTGAAGCTTTCTTT.

This clonotype appeared many times. V gene TRBV29-1 combines with J gene TRBJ1-1; D remains unclear. The CDR3 covers 12 residues. In germline, CDR1 is SQVTM, CDR2 ANQGSEA. The CDR3 DNA follows: TGCAGTTACCTGTCAGAGAACACTGAAGCTTTCTTT. It is translated as CSYLSENTEAFF. The full variable domain, in which reference TRBV29-1 and TRBJ1-1 provide the parts outside the CDR3, is SAVISQKPSRDICQRGTSLTIQCQVDSQVTMMFWYRQQPGQSLTLIATANQGSEATYESGFVIDKFPISRPNLTFSTLTVSNMSPEDSSIYLCSYLSENTEAFFGQGTRLTVV.

This clonotype was picked up many times. This CDR3 reads CASSPTGNTGELFF. The CDR3 bases are TGTGCCAGCAGTCCTACAGGGAACACCGGGGAGCTGTTTTTT. J is TRBJ2-2 and V is TRBV6-1; TRBD1 might be the D (5 bases). Germline V CDR1 and CDR2: MNHNS, SASEGT. Trimming took off 5 bases at V and 1 base at J, with 8 bases between the two ends. This CDR3 has 14 amino acids.

The table lists this clonotype with a count of one. This rearrangement joins TRBV20-1 to TRBJ2-3; D is ambiguous. The V and J ends lost 6 bases and 1 base respectively, with 11 bases between them. The CDR3 has 13 residues. Per the germline V gene, CDR1 is DFQATT and CDR2 is SNEGSKA (reference sequence). The DNA for the CDR3 is TGCAGTGCACTCGGTCTTGGCACAGATACGCAGTATTTT. Protein product: CSALGLGTDTQYF.

This clonotype was found a few times. The J gene is TRBJ1-5, the V gene TRBV7-3, with 7 bases matching TRBD1. V was pared by 7 bases and J by 7 bases, with 7 bases of the junction left unmatched. CDR3 length: 13 amino acids. Germline CDR1 SGHTA, CDR2 FQGTGA. DNA of the CDR3: TGTGCCAGCAACGACAGGGTCGACCAGCCCCAGCATTTT. It encodes CASNDRVDQPQHF.

This chain uses TRBV20-1 with TRBJ2-1, with D tentatively TRBD2 (6 bases). Between the trimmed V and J ends, which lost 3 bases and 0 bases, there was a span of 9 bases. The germline V gene encodes CDR1 DFQATT and CDR2 SNEGSKA (reference sequence). The CDR3 is made up of 14 amino acids. CDR3 sequence: CSASYGSSYNEQFF. The CDR3 bases are TGCAGTGCTAGCTACGGGAGCTCCTACAATGAGCAGTTCTTC.

The V call is TRBV6-5, the J call TRBJ2-5, with 10 bases lining up with TRBD1. The ends lost 5 bases at V and 4 bases at J; junction bases unmatched: 10. The CDR3 is made up of 16 amino acids. Per the germline V gene, CDR1 is MNHEY and CDR2 is SVGAGI. The CDR3 DNA sequence: TGTGCCAGCAGTACTAGGGGACAGGGGATCGGAGAGACCCAGTACTTC. It codes for CASSTRGQGIGETQYF.

The chain uses TRBV24-1 and TRBJ2-5; 8 bases map to TRBD1. The germline V gene has CDR1 KGHDR and CDR2 SFDVKD. V gave up 2 bases and J gave up 3 bases; unmatched junction bases: 7. The CDR3 loop spans 16 amino acids. CDR3 in DNA: TGTGCCACCAGTGATTCTTCGACGACAGGGGAAGAGACCCAGTACTTC. Translation: CATSDSSTTGEETQYF.

The chain is built from TRBV20-1 and TRBJ2-1; tentatively, D is TRBD1 (5 bases). The CDR3 spans 15 residues. CDR1 and CDR2 from the germline V gene are DFQATT and SNEGSKA (reference sequence). The V end lost 0 bases, the J end lost 0 bases, and 9 bases lay between the germline ends. The DNA for the CDR3 is TGCAGTGCTAGAGATGACAGACTCTCCTACAATGAGCAGTTCTTC. Translated, it gives CSARDDRLSYNEQFF.

This clonotype was detected only a few times. The rearrangement uses TRBV7-3 and TRBJ2-3, with 13 bases matching TRBD2. The CDR3 contains 16 residues. V was pared by 5 bases and J by 4 bases, with 6 bases of the junction left unmatched. Germline V gene data show CDR1 as SGHTA and CDR2 as FQGTGA. The CDR3 nucleotides are TGTGCCAGCAGCCAACCAGGACTAGCGGGAGCAGATACGCAGTATTTT. Its protein product is CASSQPGLAGADTQYF.

A note on this clonotype: Germline is not matched at one junction end, which may reflect a read error. The V and J genes are TRBV5-6 and TRBJ1-3; D gene ambiguous. This CDR3 region has 14 residues. Germline V CDR1 and CDR2: SGHDT, YYEEEE. CDR3 nucleotide sequence: TGTGTCAGCAGCTTGTGGCCCTTTGGAAACACCATATATTTT. It specifies CVSSLWPFGNTIYF. The whole variable domain, remainder taken from reference TRBV5-6 and TRBJ1-3, is DAGVTQSPTHLIKTRGQQVTLRCSPKSGHDTVSWYQQALGQGPQFIFQYYEEEERQRGNFPDRFSGHQFPNYSSELNVNALLLGDSALYLCVSSLWPFGNTIYFGEGSWLTVV.

Only a few counts were recorded for this clonotype. The J gene is TRBJ1-5, the V gene TRBV5-1; D may be TRBD1 (5 bases). This CDR3 region has 14 residues. From germline, CDR1 is SGHRS and CDR2 YFSETQ. V was shortened by 4 bases and J by 3 bases, with 11 bases between the two germline ends. CDR3 loop: CASSQGTPNQPQHF. The CDR3 coding sequence is TGCGCCAGCAGCCAAGGGACCCCCAATCAGCCCCAGCATTTT.

The rearrangement links TRBV12-3 or TRBV12-4 to TRBJ1-1; a weak D match, TRBD1 (6 bases). Trimming removed 8 bases at V and 4 bases at J, with 14 bases between. CDR3 size: 13 residues. The CDR3 loop reads CASLRRGGTEAFF. The CDR3 DNA reads as TGTGCCAGCCTTCGAAGGGGGGGCACTGAAGCTTTCTTT.

This clonotype occurred a few times. This chain's CDR3 is CASSRVREETQYF. The DNA for the CDR3 is TGTGCCAGCAGTAGGGTCAGGGAGGAGACCCAGTACTTC. This chain links TRBV6-6 with TRBJ2-5; D could derive from TRBD1 or TRBD2 (5 bases each). Germline V gene data show CDR1 as MNHNY and CDR2 as SVGAGI (reference sequence). This CDR3 is 13 amino acids long. The V end was cut by 5 bases, the J end by 5 bases, with 12 bases between.

This clonotype was seen a few times. CDR3 sequence reads: CASALSGRAHSYEQYV. As DNA, the CDR3 is TGTGCCAGCGCTCTATCGGGCAGGGCACACTCCTACGAGCAGTACGTC. The chain combines TRBV2 with TRBJ2-7; the D gene is possibly TRBD1 (5 bases). CDR3 length equals 16 residues. Trimming cost V 8 bases and J 0 bases, with 20 bases left between them. CDR1 is SNHLY, CDR2 FYNNEI, per germline.

This chain uses TRBV27 with TRBJ1-6; 10 positions agree with TRBD1. V lost 4 bases to trimming and J lost 13 bases; unmatched junction nucleotides: 10. Germline assignment: CDR1 MNHEY and CDR2 SMNVEV (reference sequence). The CDR3 has 15 amino acids. CDR3 coding DNA: TGTGCCAGCAGTTCCAGGACAGGGGGAAGTTCGCCCCTCCACTTT. Protein sequence: CASSSRTGGSSPLHF.

In its sample, this clonotype was seen a few times. The chain links TRBV24-1 to TRBJ2-1, with D perhaps matching TRBD1 (5 bases). This CDR3 is built from 12 residues. Germline loops: CDR1 KGHDR, CDR2 SFDVKD. Trimming cost V 0 bases and J 10 bases, with 6 bases left between them. The CDR3 sequence: CATSDLYREQFF. CDR3 coding DNA: TGTGCCACCAGTGATTTGTACAGGGAGCAGTTCTTC.

The sample holds a few counts of this clonotype. V and J are TRBV6-1 and TRBJ2-5; D is ambiguous. Germline V lookup: CDR1 MNHNS, CDR2 SASEGT. CDR3 length: 12 residues. The V end lost 3 bases, the J end lost 2 bases, and 4 bases lay between the germline ends. CDR3 sequence: CASSDAQETQYF. The CDR3 DNA reads TGTGCCAGCAGTGACGCGCAAGAGACCCAGTACTTC.

This clonotype showed up many times. The CDR3 bases are TGCAGTGCAGGACAGGGGGAATCCTATGGCTACACCTTC. Residues: CSAGQGESYGYTF. V gene TRBV20-1 combines with J gene TRBJ1-2, with 10 bases fitting TRBD1. V dropped 6 bases and J dropped 4; count of bases not matched to a gene: 5. The CDR3 has 13 amino acids. Germline V gene lookup returns CDR1 DFQATT and CDR2 SNEGSKA (reference sequence).

The chain couples TRBV7-2 to TRBJ1-1; D call uncertain. CDR3 length equals 13 residues. CDR1 is SGHTA and CDR2 is FQGNSA in the germline V gene. Trimming removed 6 bases from V and 1 base from J, with 9 bases in between. CDR3 region: CASSTTRNTEAFF. The CDR3, as DNA: TGTGCCAGCAGTACCACAAGGAACACTGAAGCTTTCTTT.

The chain employs TRBV14 and TRBJ2-1; D not resolved. V lost 6 bases and J lost 2, with 23 bases in between. The CDR3 consists of 18 residues. Per germline, CDR1 SGHDN and CDR2 FVKESK. CDR3 DNA: TGTGCCAGCAGTCAAAGACCCGTTGGGCTTAAAGCCTACAATGAGCAGTTCTTC. Translated, it gives CASSQRPVGLKAYNEQFF.

This clonotype was counted between two and nine times. The chain carries TRBV20-1 and TRBJ2-3, with a possible D match to TRBD2 (7 bases). Trimming took off 0 bases at V and 5 bases at J, with 21 bases between the two ends. This CDR3 is built from 17 residues. CDR1 DFQATT and CDR2 SNEGSKA come from the germline V gene (reference sequence). CDR3 residues: CSARDWGRGFRRDTQYF. As DNA, the CDR3 is TGCAGTGCTAGAGACTGGGGGCGGGGGTTCCGGAGAGATACGCAGTATTTT.

This clonotype was observed many times. This sequence joins TRBV5-1 and TRBJ2-4; D assignment may be TRBD1 or TRBD2 (5 bases each). Trimming pared 4 bases from V and 5 bases from J, leaving 10 bases between. The CDR3 loop spans 13 amino acids. CDR1 and CDR2 from the germline V gene are SGHRS and YFSETQ. The CDR3 DNA is TGCGCCAGCAGCCCCGGGGCACAAAACATTCAGTACTTC. Its translation: CASSPGAQNIQYF.

This chain uses TRBV12-3 or TRBV12-4 with TRBJ1-2; no clear D gene. Between the trimmed V and J ends, which lost 0 bases and 2 bases, there was a span of 7 bases. The CDR3 sequence is 14 residues long. CDR3 bases: TGTGCCAGCAGTTTAGCACAGAGAAACTATGGCTACACCTTC. This codes for CASSLAQRNYGYTF.

As DNA, the CDR3 is TGCGCCAGCAGCTCCGGCGCGAACACCGGGGAGCTGTTTTTT. This codes for CASSSGANTGELFF. The V gene is TRBV5-1, the J gene TRBJ2-2; D remains unclear. Germline CDR1 and CDR2: SGHRS and YFSETQ. This CDR3 region has 14 residues. Trimming took off 3 bases at V and 0 bases at J, with 6 bases between the two ends. Drawing the rest from reference TRBV5-1 and TRBJ2-2, the complete variable domain is KAGVTQTPRYLIKTRGQQVTLSCSPISGHRSVSWYQQTPGQGLQFLFEYFSETQRNKGNFPGRFSGRQFSNSRSEMNVSTLELGDSALYLCASSSGANTGELFFGEGSRLTVL.

This chain uses TRBV29-1 with TRBJ2-5, with 7 bases lining up with TRBD1. The J segment lost 6 bases and the V segment lost 0 bases, leaving 10 bases of the junction unmatched. Germline values: CDR1 SQVTM, CDR2 ANQGSEA. The CDR3 spans 15 residues. The CDR3 protein is CSVEDYYRGMQTQYF. In DNA form, the CDR3 reads TGCAGCGTTGAAGATTATTACAGGGGTATGCAGACCCAGTACTTC.

This clonotype occurred a few times. The chain is built from TRBV5-5 and TRBJ2-1, with 7 bases lining up with TRBD2. Germline loops: CDR1 SGHKS, CDR2 YYEKEE (reference sequence). J gave up 10 bases and V 4 bases, and 11 bases lay outside the gene matches. This CDR3 has 14 residues. CDR3 residues: CASSTGLHDREQFF. CDR3 DNA sequence: TGTGCCAGCAGCACGGGACTACACGATCGGGAGCAGTTCTTC.

In its sample, this clonotype was seen a few times. The gene calls are TRBV20-1 and TRBJ2-1; 10 nucleotides agree with TRBD2. The CDR3 sequence is 15 residues long. Germline lookup yields CDR1 DFQATT and CDR2 SNEGSKA (reference sequence). The V gene end was trimmed by 4 bases and the J gene end by 4 bases; junction bases not matched to a gene: 7. The CDR3: CSATQGLAEYNEQFF. CDR3 bases: TGCAGTGCTACCCAAGGACTAGCGGAATACAATGAGCAGTTCTTC.

The rearrangement uses TRBV7-2 and TRBJ2-2; D is uncertain. V gave up 6 bases and J gave up 7 bases, with 9 bases separating them. The germline V gene encodes CDR1 SGHTA and CDR2 FQGNSA. This CDR3 region has 12 residues. The CDR3 DNA reads as TGTGCCAGCAGTCAACAGATCGGGGAGCTGTTTTTT. Translated: CASSQQIGELFF.

This clonotype was seen more than once but under ten times. J is TRBJ1-1 and V is TRBV12-3 or TRBV12-4; possible D gene TRBD1, 5 bases. Trimming took 4 bases from V and 4 from J, leaving 13 bases between them. CDR3 length: 14 amino acids. The CDR3 loop reads CASSSTRGSTEAFF. CDR3 nucleotides: TGTGCCAGCAGTTCCACCCGGGGCTCCACTGAAGCTTTCTTT.